This TCR beta chain stems from a study of T cell responses to AZD1222 COVID-19 vaccine. Overall study findings and caveats: The repertoires were collected only after the peak T cell response. The reported proportion of spike-specific TCRs targeting unmutated variant regions was nearly half.

The V gene end was trimmed by 6 bases and the J gene end by 2 bases; junction bases not matched to a gene: 13. This CDR3 contains 17 residues. CDR1 is SNHLY, CDR2 FYNNEI, per germline. The table came from immunoSEQ multiplex PCR; TCRdb's copy has only in-frame clones and leaves some out. This table holds some 170,000 clones, around nine tenths found once. Remarks on this clone: The antigen is undetermined.

The TCR comes from an adult who received the AZD1222 COVID-19 vaccine. Sequenced here: peripheral blood, sampled 28 days after the second AZD1222 dose. V and J are TRBV2 and TRBJ2-3, with 8 bases matching TRBD1. The CDR3 DNA reads as TGTGCCAGCAGCAACCCGCCCTCAGGGGGCCACACAGATACGCAGTATTTT. Residues: CASSNPPSGGHTDTQYF.